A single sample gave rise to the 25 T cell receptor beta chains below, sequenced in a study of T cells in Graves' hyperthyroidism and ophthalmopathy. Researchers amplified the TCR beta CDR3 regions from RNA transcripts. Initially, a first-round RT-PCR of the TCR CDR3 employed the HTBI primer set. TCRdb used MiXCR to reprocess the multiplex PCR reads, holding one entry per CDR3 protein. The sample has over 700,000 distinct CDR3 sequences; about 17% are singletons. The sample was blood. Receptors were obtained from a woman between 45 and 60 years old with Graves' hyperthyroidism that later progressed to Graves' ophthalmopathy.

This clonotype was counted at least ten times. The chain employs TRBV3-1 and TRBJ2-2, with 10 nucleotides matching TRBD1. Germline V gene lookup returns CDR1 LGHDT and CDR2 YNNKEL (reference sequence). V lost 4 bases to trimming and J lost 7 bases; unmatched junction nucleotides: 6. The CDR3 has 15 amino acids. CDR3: CASSRRQGADGELFF. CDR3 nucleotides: TGTGCCAGCAGCCGACGACAGGGGGCTGACGGGGAGCTGTTTTTT.

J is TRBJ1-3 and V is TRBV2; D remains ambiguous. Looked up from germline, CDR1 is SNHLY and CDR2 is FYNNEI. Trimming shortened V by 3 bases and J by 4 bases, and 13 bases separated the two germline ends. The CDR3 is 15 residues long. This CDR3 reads CASSDPPQVGNTIYF. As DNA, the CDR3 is TGTGCCAGCAGTGACCCGCCCCAAGTGGGAAACACCATATATTTT.

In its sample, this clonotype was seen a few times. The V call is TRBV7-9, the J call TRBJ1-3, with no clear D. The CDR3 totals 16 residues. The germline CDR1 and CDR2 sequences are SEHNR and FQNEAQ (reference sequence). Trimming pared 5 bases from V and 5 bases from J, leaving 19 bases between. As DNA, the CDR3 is TGTGCCAGCAGCCGCGCAACAAGCGGGAAAAGAAACACCATATATTTT. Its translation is CASSRATSGKRNTIYF. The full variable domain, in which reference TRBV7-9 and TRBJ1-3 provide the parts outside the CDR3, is DTGVSQNPRHKITKRGQNVTFRCDPISEHNRLYWYRQTLGQGPEFLTYFQNEAQLEKSRLLSDRFSAERPKGSFSTLEIQRTEQGDSAMYLCASSRATSGKRNTIYFGEGSWLTVV.

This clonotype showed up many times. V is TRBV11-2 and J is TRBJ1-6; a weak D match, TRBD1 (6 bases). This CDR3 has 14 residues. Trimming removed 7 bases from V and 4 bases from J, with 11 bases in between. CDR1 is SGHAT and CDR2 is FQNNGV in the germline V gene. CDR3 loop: CASTSTGYNSPLHF. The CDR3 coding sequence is TGTGCCAGCACTTCGACAGGATATAATTCACCCCTCCACTTT.

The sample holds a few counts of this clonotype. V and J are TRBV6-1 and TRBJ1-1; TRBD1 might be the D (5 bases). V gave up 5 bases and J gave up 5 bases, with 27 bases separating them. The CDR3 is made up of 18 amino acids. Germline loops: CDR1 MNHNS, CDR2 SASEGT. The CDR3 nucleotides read TGTGCCAGCAGTTACGGGGAGCTCCCGCAACTGGGGGAGACTGAAGCTTTCTTT. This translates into CASSYGELPQLGETEAFF.

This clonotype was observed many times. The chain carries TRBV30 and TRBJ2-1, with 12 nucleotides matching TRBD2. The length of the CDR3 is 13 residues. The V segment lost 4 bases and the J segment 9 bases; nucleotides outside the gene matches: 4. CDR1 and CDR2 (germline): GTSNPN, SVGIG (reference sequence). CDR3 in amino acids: CAWKTSGGGEQFF. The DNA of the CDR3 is TGTGCCTGGAAGACTAGCGGGGGTGGTGAGCAGTTCTTC.

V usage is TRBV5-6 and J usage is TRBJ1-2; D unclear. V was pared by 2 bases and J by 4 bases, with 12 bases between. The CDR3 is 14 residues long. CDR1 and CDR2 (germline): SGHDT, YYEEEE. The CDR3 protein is CASSLIDVSYGYTF. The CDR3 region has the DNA TGTGCCAGCAGCTTAATCGACGTAAGCTATGGCTACACCTTC. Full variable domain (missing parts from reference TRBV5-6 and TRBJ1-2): DAGVTQSPTHLIKTRGQQVTLRCSPKSGHDTVSWYQQALGQGPQFIFQYYEEEERQRGNFPDRFSGHQFPNYSSELNVNALLLGDSALYLCASSLIDVSYGYTFGSGTRLTVV.

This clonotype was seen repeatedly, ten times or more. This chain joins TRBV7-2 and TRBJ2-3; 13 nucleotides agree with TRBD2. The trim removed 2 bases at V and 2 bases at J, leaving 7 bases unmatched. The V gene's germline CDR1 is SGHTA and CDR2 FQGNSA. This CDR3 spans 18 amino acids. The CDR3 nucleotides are TGTGCCAGCAGCTTAACTGTACTAGCGGGGGGGTCCACAGATACGCAGTATTTT. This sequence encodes CASSLTVLAGGSTDTQYF.

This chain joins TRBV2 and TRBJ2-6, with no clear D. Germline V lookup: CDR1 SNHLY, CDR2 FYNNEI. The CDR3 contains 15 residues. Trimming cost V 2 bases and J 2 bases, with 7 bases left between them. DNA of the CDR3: TGTGCCAGCAGTGAATTAGGGACTGGGGCCAACGTCCTGACTTTC. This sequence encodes CASSELGTGANVLTF. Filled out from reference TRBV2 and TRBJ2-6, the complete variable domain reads EPEVTQTPSHQVTQMGQEVILRCVPISNHLYFYWYRQILGQKVEFLVSFYNNEISEKSEIFDDQFSVERPDGSNFTLKIRSTKLEDSAMYFCASSELGTGANVLTFGAGSRLTVL.

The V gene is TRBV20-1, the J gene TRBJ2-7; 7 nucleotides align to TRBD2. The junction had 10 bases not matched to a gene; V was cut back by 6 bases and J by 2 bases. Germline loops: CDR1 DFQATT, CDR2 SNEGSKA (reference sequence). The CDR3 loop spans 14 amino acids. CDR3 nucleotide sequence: TGCAGTGCGGCCAAGAGGGGAGGGACCTACGAGCAGTACTTC. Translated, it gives CSAAKRGGTYEQYF.

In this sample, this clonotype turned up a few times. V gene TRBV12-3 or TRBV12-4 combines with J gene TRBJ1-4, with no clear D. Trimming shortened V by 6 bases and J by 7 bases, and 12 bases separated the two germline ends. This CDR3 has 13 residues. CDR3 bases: TGTGCCAGCAGGGTGAGCCCCGGTGAAAAACTGTTTTTT. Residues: CASRVSPGEKLFF.

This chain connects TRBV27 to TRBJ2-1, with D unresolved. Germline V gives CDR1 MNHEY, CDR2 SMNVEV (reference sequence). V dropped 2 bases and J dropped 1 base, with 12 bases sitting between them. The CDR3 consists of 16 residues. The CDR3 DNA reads TGTGCCAGCAGTTTAGCAACTCCCCCTTCCTACAATGAGCAGTTCTTC. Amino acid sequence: CASSLATPPSYNEQFF.

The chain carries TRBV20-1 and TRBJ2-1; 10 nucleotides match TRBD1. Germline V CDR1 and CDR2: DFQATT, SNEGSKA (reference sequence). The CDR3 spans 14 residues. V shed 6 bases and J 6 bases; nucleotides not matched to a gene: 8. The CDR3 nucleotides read TGCAGTGCGGAACCGGGACAGGGGAGCAATGAGCAGTTCTTC. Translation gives CSAEPGQGSNEQFF.

The CDR3, as DNA: TGTGCCAGCAGTGTATCGGGACAGGGGGCACTCGAGCAGTACTTC. This sequence encodes CASSVSGQGALEQYF. V usage is TRBV6-1 and J usage is TRBJ2-7, with 12 bases aligning to TRBD1. The CDR3 is 15 residues long. CDR1 is MNHNS and CDR2 is SASEGT in the germline V gene. The J segment lost 6 bases and the V segment lost 4 bases, leaving 7 bases of the junction unmatched.

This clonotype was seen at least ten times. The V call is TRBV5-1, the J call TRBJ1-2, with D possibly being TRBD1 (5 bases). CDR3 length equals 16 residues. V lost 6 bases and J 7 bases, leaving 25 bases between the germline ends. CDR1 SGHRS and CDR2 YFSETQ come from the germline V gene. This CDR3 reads CASTQGAASPPFGYTF. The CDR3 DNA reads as TGCGCCAGCACCCAAGGGGCAGCGTCACCTCCGTTTGGCTACACCTTC.

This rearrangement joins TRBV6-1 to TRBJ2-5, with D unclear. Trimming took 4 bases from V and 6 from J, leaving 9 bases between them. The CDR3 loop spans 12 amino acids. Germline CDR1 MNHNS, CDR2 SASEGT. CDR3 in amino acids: CASSARAQTQYF. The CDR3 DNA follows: TGTGCCAGCAGTGCTCGGGCACAGACCCAGTACTTC.

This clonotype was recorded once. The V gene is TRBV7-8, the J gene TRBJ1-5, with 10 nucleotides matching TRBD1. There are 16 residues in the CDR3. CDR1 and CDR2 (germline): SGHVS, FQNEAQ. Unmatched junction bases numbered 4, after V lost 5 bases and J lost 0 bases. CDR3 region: CASSPGQGSSNQPQHF. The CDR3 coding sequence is TGTGCCAGCAGCCCGGGACAGGGGAGTAGCAATCAGCCCCAGCATTTT. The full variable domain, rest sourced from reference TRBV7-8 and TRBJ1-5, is GAGVSQSPRYKVAKRGQDVALRCDPISGHVSLFWYQQALGQGPEFLTYFQNEAQLDKSGLPSDRFFAERPEGSVSTLKIQRTQQEDSAVYLCASSPGQGSSNQPQHFGDGTRLSIL.

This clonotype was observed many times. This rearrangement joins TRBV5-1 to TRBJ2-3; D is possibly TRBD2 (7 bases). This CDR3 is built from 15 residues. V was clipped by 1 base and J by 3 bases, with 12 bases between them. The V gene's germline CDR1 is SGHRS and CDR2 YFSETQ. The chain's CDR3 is CASSLIGGATDTQYF. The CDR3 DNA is TGCGCCAGCAGCTTGATAGGGGGGGCGACAGATACGCAGTATTTT.

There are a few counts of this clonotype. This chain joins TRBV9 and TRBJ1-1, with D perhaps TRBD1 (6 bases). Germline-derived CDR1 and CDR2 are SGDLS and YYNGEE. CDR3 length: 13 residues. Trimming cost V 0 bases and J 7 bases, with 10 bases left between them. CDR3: CASSVVGGNEAFF. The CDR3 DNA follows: TGTGCCAGCAGCGTAGTGGGGGGCAATGAAGCTTTCTTT. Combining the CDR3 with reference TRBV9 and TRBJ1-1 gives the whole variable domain DSGVTQTPKHLITATGQRVTLRCSPRSGDLSVYWYQQSLDQGLQFLIQYYNGEERAKGNILERFSAQQFPDLHSELNLSSLELGDSALYFCASSVVGGNEAFFGQGTRLTVV.

In DNA, the CDR3 is TGTGCCAGCAGCCCCCGAGCGAGGACAGGGTTGTCCGGGGAGCTGTTTTTT. Amino acids: CASSPRARTGLSGELFF. This chain uses TRBV11-3 with TRBJ2-2; the match to TRBD1 covers 8 bases. The CDR3 contains 17 residues. Trimming took 5 bases from V and 6 from J; bases not matched to a gene: 14. CDR1 SGHNT and CDR2 YENEEA come from the germline V gene.

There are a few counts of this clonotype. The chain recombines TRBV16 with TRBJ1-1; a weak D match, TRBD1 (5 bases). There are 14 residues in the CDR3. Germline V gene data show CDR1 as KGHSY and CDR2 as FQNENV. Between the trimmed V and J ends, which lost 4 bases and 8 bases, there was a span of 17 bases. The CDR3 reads CASSPSIPDKEAFF. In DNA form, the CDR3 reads TGTGCCAGCAGCCCTTCTATTCCGGACAAAGAAGCTTTCTTT.

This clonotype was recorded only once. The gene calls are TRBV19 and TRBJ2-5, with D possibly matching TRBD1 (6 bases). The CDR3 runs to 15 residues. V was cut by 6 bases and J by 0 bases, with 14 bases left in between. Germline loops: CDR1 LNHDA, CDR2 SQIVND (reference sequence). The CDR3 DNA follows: TGTGCCAGTAGGAAGTCCGGGACACACCAAGAGACCCAGTACTTC. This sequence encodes CASRKSGTHQETQYF.

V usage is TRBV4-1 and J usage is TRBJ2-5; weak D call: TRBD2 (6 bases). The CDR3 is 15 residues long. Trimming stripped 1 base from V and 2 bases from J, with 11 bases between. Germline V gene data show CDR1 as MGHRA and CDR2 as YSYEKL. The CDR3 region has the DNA TGCGCCAGCAGCCAAGTAACTAGCCCACAAGAGACCCAGTACTTC. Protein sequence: CASSQVTSPQETQYF.

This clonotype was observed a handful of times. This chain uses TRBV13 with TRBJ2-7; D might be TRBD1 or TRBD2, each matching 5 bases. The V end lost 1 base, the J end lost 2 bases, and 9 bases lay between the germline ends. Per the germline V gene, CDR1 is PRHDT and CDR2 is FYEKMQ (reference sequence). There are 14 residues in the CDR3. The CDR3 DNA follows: TGTGCCAGCAGCTTAGCCGGGGACCCCTACGAGCAGTACTTC. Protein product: CASSLAGDPYEQYF.

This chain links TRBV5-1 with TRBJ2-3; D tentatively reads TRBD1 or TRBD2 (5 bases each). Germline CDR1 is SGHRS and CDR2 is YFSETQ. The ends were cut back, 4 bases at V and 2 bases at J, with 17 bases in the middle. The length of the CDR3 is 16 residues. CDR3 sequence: CASSPGRLRYTDTQYF. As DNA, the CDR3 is TGCGCCAGCAGCCCGGGACGCTTACGCTACACAGATACGCAGTATTTT.